The 10 T cell receptor beta chains listed next were all sequenced from one sample in a study of T cell responses to AZD1222 COVID-19 vaccine. Sequenced by immunoSEQ multiplex PCR; TCRdb stores in-frame clones only, minus some. The table shows some 120,000 clones, with about 85% occurring only once. The sequencing here drew on peripheral blood, taken 28 days after the second AZD1222 dose. These TCRs come from an adult who received the AZD1222 COVID-19 vaccine.

The chain uses TRBV5-1 and TRBJ2-7; D is possibly TRBD1 (6 bases). Between the trimmed V and J ends, which lost 0 bases and 3 bases, there was a span of 7 bases. The CDR3 sequence is 13 residues long. From germline, CDR1 is SGHRS and CDR2 YFSETQ. CDR3 loop: CASSLEQGYEQYF. CDR3 nucleotide sequence: TGCGCCAGCAGCTTGGAACAGGGCTACGAGCAGTACTTC.

The chain has TRBV3-1 (or the pseudogene TRBV3-2) and TRBJ1-2, with TRBD1 identical over 7 bases. Looked up from germline, CDR1 is LGHDT and CDR2 is YNNKEL (reference sequence). J gave up 2 bases and V 7 bases, and 4 bases lay outside the gene matches. The CDR3 has 13 residues. CDR3 DNA sequence: TGTGCCAGCACCAGGGGGTTAAACTATGGCTACACCTTC. Translated: CASTRGLNYGYTF.

The rearrangement uses TRBV25-1 and TRBJ1-3; D is unresolved. The CDR3 is 14 residues long. V was cut by 2 bases and J by 5 bases, with 10 bases left in between. The germline gives CDR1 MGHDK, CDR2 SYGVNS. CDR3 loop: CASSEERERNTIYF. CDR3 DNA sequence: TGTGCCAGCAGTGAAGAAAGGGAAAGAAACACCATATATTTT.

CDR3 loop: CASSYSPGQRSSKLFF. CDR3 nucleotide sequence: TGTGCCAGCAGTTACTCCCCGGGACAGAGAAGTTCGAAACTGTTTTTT. The V and J genes are TRBV6-5 and TRBJ1-4; 7 nucleotides line up with TRBD1. Germline V gene sequence: CDR1 MNHEY, CDR2 SVGAGI. Trimming took 0 bases from V and 11 from J; bases not matched to a gene: 12. The CDR3 is made up of 16 amino acids.

This sequence joins TRBV5-1 and TRBJ1-3, with D possibly TRBD1 on 6 matching bases. Trimming removed 3 bases at V and 4 bases at J, with 11 bases between. Per germline, CDR1 SGHRS and CDR2 YFSETQ. This CDR3 region has 14 residues. CDR3 region: CASSSGHSGNTIYF. CDR3 DNA: TGCGCCAGCAGCTCGGGACATTCGGGAAACACCATATATTTT.

The chain combines TRBV3-1 (or the pseudogene TRBV3-2) with TRBJ1-5; no clear D gene. CDR1 LGHDT and CDR2 YNNKEL come from the germline V gene (reference sequence). The CDR3 is 12 amino acids. V lost 0 bases, J lost 9 bases, and 6 bases lay in between. CDR3 nucleotides: TGTGCCAGCAGCCAAGAACCCCCGCCCCAGCATTTT. Translating it yields CASSQEPPPQHF.

This clone occurred once. The rearrangement joins TRBV30 to TRBJ1-2; D perhaps matches TRBD1 (5 bases). V lost 4 bases and J 6 bases, leaving 12 bases between the germline ends. CDR3 length: 12 amino acids. The germline V gene encodes CDR1 GTSNPN and CDR2 SVGIG (reference sequence). The CDR3 reads CAWNGGEDGYTF. CDR3 sequence (DNA): TGTGCCTGGAATGGGGGGGAGGATGGCTACACCTTC.

The chain carries TRBV5-1 and TRBJ1-1, with 9 bases matching TRBD1. This CDR3 is built from 15 residues. In germline, CDR1 is SGHRS, CDR2 YFSETQ. The V segment lost 4 bases and the J segment 1 base; nucleotides outside the gene matches: 5. The CDR3 DNA reads as TGCGCCAGCAGCGTGACAGGGGGGAAGAACACTGAAGCTTTCTTT. Translating it yields CASSVTGGKNTEAFF.

This rearrangement joins TRBV6-5 to TRBJ1-1; tentatively, D is TRBD1 (6 bases). The CDR3 spans 12 residues. Trimming left V 0 bases short and J 10 bases short, with 9 bases between. The V gene's germline CDR1 is MNHEY and CDR2 SVGAGI. CDR3 loop: CASSYSGGRAFF. DNA of the CDR3: TGTGCCAGCAGTTACTCGGGGGGCCGAGCTTTCTTT.

The chain couples TRBV19 to TRBJ2-7; D may be TRBD2 (5 bases). Trimming took 1 base from V and 1 from J, leaving 11 bases between them. This CDR3 region has 15 residues. Germline V gene data show CDR1 as LNHDA and CDR2 as SQIVND (reference sequence). The CDR3 region is CASSIVFGVSYEQYF. The CDR3 DNA is TGTGCCAGTAGTATAGTATTCGGGGTTTCCTACGAGCAGTACTTC.